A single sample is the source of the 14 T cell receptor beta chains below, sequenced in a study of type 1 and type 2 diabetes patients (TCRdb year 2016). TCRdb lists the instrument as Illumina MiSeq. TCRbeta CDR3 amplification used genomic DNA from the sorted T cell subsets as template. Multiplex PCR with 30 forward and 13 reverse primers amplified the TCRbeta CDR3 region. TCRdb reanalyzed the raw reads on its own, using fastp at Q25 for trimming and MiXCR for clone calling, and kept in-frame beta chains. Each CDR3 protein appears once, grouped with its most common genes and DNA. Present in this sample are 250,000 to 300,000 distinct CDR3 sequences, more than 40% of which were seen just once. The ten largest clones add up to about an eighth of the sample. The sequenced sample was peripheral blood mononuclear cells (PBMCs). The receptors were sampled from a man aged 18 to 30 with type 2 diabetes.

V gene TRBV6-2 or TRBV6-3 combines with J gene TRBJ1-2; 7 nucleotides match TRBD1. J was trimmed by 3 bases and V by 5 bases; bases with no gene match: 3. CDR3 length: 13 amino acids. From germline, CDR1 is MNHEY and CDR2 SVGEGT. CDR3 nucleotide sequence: TGTGCCAGCAGTAACAGGGGTGACTATGGCTACACCTTC. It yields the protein CASSNRGDYGYTF.

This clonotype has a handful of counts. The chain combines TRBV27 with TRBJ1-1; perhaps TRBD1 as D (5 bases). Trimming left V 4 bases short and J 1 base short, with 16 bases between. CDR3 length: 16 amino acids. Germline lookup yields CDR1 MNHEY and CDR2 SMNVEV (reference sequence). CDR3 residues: CASSYGAGSGNTEAFF. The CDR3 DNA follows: TGTGCCAGCAGTTACGGGGCGGGGTCGGGGAACACTGAAGCTTTCTTT.

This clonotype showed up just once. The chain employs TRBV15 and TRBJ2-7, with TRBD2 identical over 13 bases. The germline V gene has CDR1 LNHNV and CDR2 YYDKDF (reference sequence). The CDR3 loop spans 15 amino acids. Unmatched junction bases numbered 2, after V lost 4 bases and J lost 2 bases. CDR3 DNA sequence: TGTGCCACCAGCAAGGGGACTAGCGGGACCTACGAGCAGTACTTC. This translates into CATSKGTSGTYEQYF.

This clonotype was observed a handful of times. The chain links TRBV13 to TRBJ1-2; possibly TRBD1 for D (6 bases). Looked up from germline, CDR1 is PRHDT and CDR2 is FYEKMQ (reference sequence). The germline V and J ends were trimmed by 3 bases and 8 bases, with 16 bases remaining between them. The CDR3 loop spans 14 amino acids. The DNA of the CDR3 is TGTGCCAGCAGCTTGAGCGGGGGGCGGGTCGGCTACACCTTC. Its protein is CASSLSGGRVGYTF.

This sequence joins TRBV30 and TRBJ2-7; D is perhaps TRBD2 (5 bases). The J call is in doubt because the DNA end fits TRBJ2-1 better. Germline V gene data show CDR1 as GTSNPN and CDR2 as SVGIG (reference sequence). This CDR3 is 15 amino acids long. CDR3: CAFGPVRALSNEQFF. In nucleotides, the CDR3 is TGTGCCTTCGGACCCGTGAGGGCTCTAAGTAATGAGCAGTTCTTC.

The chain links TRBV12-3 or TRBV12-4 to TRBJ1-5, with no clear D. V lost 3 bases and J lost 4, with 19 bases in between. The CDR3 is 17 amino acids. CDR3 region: CASSLERKSVANQPQHF. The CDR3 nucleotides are TGTGCCAGCAGTTTGGAAAGGAAGTCGGTGGCGAATCAGCCCCAGCATTTT.

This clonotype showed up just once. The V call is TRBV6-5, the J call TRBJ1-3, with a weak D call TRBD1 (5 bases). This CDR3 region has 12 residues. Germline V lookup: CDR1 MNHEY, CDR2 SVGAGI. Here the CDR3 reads CATGPSGNTIYF. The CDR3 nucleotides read TGTGCTACAGGACCATCTGGAAACACCATATATTTT.

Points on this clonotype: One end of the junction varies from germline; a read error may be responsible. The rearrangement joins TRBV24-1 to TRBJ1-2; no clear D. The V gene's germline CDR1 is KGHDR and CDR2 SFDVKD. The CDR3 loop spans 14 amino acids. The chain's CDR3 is CASSYSPGPDGYTF. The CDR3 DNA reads TGTGCCAGCAGTTACTCCCCAGGCCCGGATGGCTACACCTTC.

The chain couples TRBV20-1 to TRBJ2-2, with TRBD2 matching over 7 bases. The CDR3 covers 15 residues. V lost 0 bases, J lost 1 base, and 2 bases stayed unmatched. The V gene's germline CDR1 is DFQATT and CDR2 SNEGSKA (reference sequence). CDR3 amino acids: CSARDWGGNTGELFF. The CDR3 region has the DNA TGCAGTGCTAGAGATTGGGGGGGGAACACCGGGGAGCTGTTTTTT.

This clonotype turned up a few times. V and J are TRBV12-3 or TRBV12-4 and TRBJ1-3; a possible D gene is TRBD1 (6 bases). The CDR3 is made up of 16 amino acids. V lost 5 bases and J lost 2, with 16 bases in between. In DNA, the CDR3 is TGTGCCAGCAGTAAATCACAGGGTCGAGCTGGAAACACCATATATTTT. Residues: CASSKSQGRAGNTIYF.

The CDR3 DNA follows: TGTGCCAGCAGCTTACTCGACAGGCCCGATACGCAGTATTTT. Residues: CASSLLDRPDTQYF. The rearrangement joins TRBV7-3 to TRBJ2-3, with D tentatively TRBD1 (6 bases). Germline V CDR1 and CDR2: SGHTA, FQGTGA. The V end lost 2 bases, the J end lost 6 bases, and 12 bases lay between the germline ends. The CDR3 runs to 14 residues.

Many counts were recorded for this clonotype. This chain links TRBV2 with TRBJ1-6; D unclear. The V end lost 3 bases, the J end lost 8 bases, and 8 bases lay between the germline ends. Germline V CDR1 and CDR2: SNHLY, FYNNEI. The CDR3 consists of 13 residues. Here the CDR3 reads CASSEGTHSPLHF. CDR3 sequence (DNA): TGTGCCAGCAGTGAGGGTACTCATTCACCCCTCCACTTT.

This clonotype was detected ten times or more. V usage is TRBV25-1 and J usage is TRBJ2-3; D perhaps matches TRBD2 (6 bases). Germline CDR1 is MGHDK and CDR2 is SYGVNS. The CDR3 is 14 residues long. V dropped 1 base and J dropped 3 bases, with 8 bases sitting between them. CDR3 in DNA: TGTGCCAGCAGTGAATCCCTAGCGACAGATACGCAGTATTTT. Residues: CASSESLATDTQYF.

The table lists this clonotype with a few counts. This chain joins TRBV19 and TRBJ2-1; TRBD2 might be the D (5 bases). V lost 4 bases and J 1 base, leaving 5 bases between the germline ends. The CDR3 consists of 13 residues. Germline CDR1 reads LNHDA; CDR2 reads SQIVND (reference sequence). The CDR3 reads CASSRGSYNEQFF. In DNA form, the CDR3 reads TGTGCCAGTAGTAGAGGGTCCTACAATGAGCAGTTCTTC. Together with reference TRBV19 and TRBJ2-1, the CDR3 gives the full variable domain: DGGITQSPKYLFRKEGQNVTLSCEQNLNHDAMYWYRQDPGQGLRLIYYSQIVNDFQKGDIAEGYSVSREKKESFPLTVTSAQKNPTAFYLCASSRGSYNEQFFGPGTRLTVL.